A selection of T cell receptor beta chains follows, all from one sample in a study of T-cell reconstitution after alpha-beta-depleted transplantation in children. TCRdb reprocessed the PCR reads via MiXCR and lists one record per CDR3 protein. The table records about a million distinct CDR3 sequences, around 30% of them present only once. The sequences come from PBMCs, mostly from graft donor cells, collected 360 days after TCRalphabeta/CD19-depleted stem cell transplant. The receptors come from a boy under three years old who had a stem cell transplant for SCID, so the T cells may come from the graft donor. CDR3s include the opening cysteine and the closing phenylalanine or tryptophan. The D gene is left open where the match is weak. Size values are once, few and many counts, or a class for expanded clones, and some rows have none.

d_gene	abundance	v_gene	j_gene	CDR3nt	CDR3aa
TRBD1	.	TRBV5-1	TRBJ2-2	TGCGCCAGCAGCAGGACAGGGGGCGGGGAGCTGTTTTTT	CASSRTGGGELFF
.	few	TRBV27	TRBJ1-2	TGTGCCAGCAGAAAAACCAACAAGGGGGATTCCGAAGGCTACACCTTC	CASRKTNKGDSEGYTF
.	few	TRBV25-1	TRBJ2-7	TGTGCCAGCAGTGAATCGGGCAGCTACAGCACCTACGAGCAGTACTTC	CASSESGSYSTYEQYF
TRBD2	.	TRBV5-1	TRBJ2-7	TGCGCCAGCAGCTCGACTAGCGGACCTACGGAGCAGTACTTC	CASSSTSGPTEQYF
TRBD1	few	TRBV3-1	TRBJ2-1	TGTGCCAGCAGCCAAGTCGGGACAGGCACCTACAATGAGCAGTTCTTC	CASSQVGTGTYNEQFF
TRBD1	few	TRBV12-3/TRBV12-4	TRBJ1-4	TGTGCCAGCAGGCCGACGGTGGGGAAAGGACAGGGGGCAAAACTGTTTTTT	CASRPTVGKGQGAKLFF
TRBD1	few	TRBV3-1	TRBJ2-1	TGTGCCAGCAGCCAATACAGGGGCAATGAGCAGTTCTTC	CASSQYRGNEQFF
.	.	TRBV5-4	TRBJ2-5	TGTGCCAGCAGCTTGGCAATCTCCGCAGGGCGGGGTATACTCCAAGAGACCCAGTACTTC	CASSLAISAGRGILQETQYF
.	.	TRBV12-3/TRBV12-4	TRBJ1-1	TGTGCCAGCAGTTTAAGAGGACAGACTGAAGCTTTCTTT	CASSLRGQTEAFF
TRBD1	.	TRBV2	TRBJ2-7	TGTGCCAGCAGTGAGAGGACAGGGTGGCCCTACGAGCAGTACTTC	CASSERTGWPYEQYF
TRBD1	few	TRBV6-1	TRBJ2-7	TGTGCCAGCAGTCCGGGACAGGGGACTACCTACGAGCAGTACTTC	CASSPGQGTTYEQYF
TRBD1	few	TRBV12-3/TRBV12-4	TRBJ2-3	TGTGCCAGCAACTTACAGGGGGCAGGAGATACGCAGTATTTT	CASNLQGAGDTQYF
.	few	TRBV12-3/TRBV12-4	TRBJ2-7	TGTGCCAGCAGTGGGCCACAGGGGGGGTACGAGCAGTACTTC	CASSGPQGGYEQYF
.	.	TRBV4-2	TRBJ2-3	TGTGCCAGCAGCCAAGAGGGGTCTAGAGAAGATACGCAGTATTTT	CASSQEGSREDTQYF